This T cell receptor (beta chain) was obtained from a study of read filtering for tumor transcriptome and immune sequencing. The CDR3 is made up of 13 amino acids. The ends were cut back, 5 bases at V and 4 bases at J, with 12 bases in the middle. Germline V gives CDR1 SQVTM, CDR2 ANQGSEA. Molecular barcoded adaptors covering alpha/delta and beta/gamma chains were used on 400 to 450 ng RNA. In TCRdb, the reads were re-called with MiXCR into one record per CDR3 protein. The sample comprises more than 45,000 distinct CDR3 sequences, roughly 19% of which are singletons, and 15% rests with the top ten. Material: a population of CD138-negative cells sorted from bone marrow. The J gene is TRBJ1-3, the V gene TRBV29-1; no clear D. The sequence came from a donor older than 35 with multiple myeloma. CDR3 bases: TGCAGCGTTCTCGAACGAGTAGGAAACACCATATATTTT. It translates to CSVLERVGNTIYF. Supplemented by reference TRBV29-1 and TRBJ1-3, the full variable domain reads SAVISQKPSRDICQRGTSLTIQCQVDSQVTMMFWYRQQPGQSLTLIATANQGSEATYESGFVIDKFPISRPNLTFSTLTVSNMSPEDSSIYLCSVLERVGNTIYFGEGSWLTVV.